One T cell receptor (beta chain) is described in this entry. These data come from a study of T cells expressing NK-cell markers. Study-wide background: TCR beta repertoires came from sorted CD3+CD56+NKG2C+, CD3+CD56+NKG2C- and CD3+CD56-NKG2C+ T cells.

The TCR beta cDNA came from 5'RACE template switching with UMIs. From the 5' RACE reads, TCRdb lists one entry per CDR3 protein and no DNA. The sample shows roughly 280,000 distinct CDR3 sequences, and under 0.5% sits with its ten largest clones. The sample was blood T cells: a sorted CD56 or NKG2C T cell subset, CD4+ or CD8+ T cells, or bulk PBMC T cells (not recorded which). This TCR was sampled from a man younger than 35 in good health.

The CDR3 sequence: CSARAPDQPDEQFF. The chain carries TRBV20-1 and TRBJ2-1; as DNA is missing, the TRBD2 call by TCRdb cannot be tested. Looked up from germline, CDR1 is DFQATT and CDR2 is SNEGSKA (reference sequence). This CDR3 is 14 amino acids long.